Included here is one T cell receptor (beta chain) sequence, with context. The antigen remains unidentified. This entry is derived from a study of T cell clonotyping in hematopoietic cell transplantation. Study-wide results and limits: Few recipient clonotypes overlapped donors; over 97% were de novo at given depth.

Per the germline V gene, CDR1 is SGHTA and CDR2 is FQGNSA. The V end lost 1 base, the J end lost 1 base, and 4 bases lay between the germline ends. The CDR3 extends over 13 amino acids. The data were produced by immunoSEQ multiplex PCR, yet TCRdb's version contains in-frame clones alone and is incomplete. This table has approximately 4,300 clones, 95% appearing once. This receptor was obtained from a male patient in his fifties who had an allogeneic stem cell transplant from a related donor, so the T cells may come from the graft donor. Some clones in this sample may be carry-over from other donors' samples. The source material was PBMCs, sampled 30 days after allogeneic stem cell transplant. The chain links TRBV7-2 to TRBJ1-1; D is unclear. The CDR3 DNA follows: TGTGCCAGCAGCTTAGGAGAGAACACTGAAGCTTTCTTT. This sequence encodes CASSLGENTEAFF.